This is a list of T cell receptor beta chains from one sample in a study of T cells after yellow fever vaccination. MiXCR, applied by TCRdb to the 5' RACE reads, yields one record per CDR3 protein. The data contain 250,000 or so distinct CDR3 sequences, 6% to 8% of them singletons. The sequenced sample was CD4+ T cells sorted from PBMCs, obtained on the day of the yellow fever booster vaccination. These receptors came from a man between 25 and 39 years old who received the YFV17D yellow fever vaccine. The CDR3 runs from the conserved cysteine through the conserved F or W. The order of the fields is CDR3 length, V gene, clone size, CDR3 protein. Size tells how often a clone was seen (once, few, many) or the class of an expanded clone, and some rows leave it out.

13,TRBV12-3/TRBV12-4,-,CASSIDRTYEQYF
16,TRBV7-6,-,CASSLELADYTDTQYF
16,TRBV24-1,-,CATSDWDSRFIGKLFF
16,TRBV5-1,many,CASSLWAFGQRAEQYF
15,TRBV30,-,CACSYGIARRDTQYF
13,TRBV25-1,-,CASSSGTHYGYTF
14,TRBV5-4,-,CASTRDTSTDTQYF
15,TRBV20-1,-,CSARAGDRKLYEQYF
12,TRBV10-3,many,CAISDYDSKAFF
18,TRBV18,many,CASSLRGTSATNTGELFF
14,TRBV5-4,-,CASSSRDRGYEQFF
18,TRBV19,many,CASSMRQGFPIMNTEAFF
15,TRBV30,few,CAQRPGALNTGELFF
12,TRBV6-5,many,CASSGPTTPQHF
12,TRBV20-1,-,CSAARGPGELFF
13,TRBV6-6,few,CASSYRDNYEQYF
20,TRBV5-1,-,CASSSRQAPRLAGGPGEQYF
15,TRBV7-9,-,CASSLAGGRFETQYF
15,TRBV29-1,-,CSVGGTVTNTGELFF
13,TRBV20-1,-,CSAGTELDQPQHF
13,TRBV7-8,many,CASRNYLTDTQYF
16,TRBV20-1,few,CSATLQGGMRIQPQHF
13,TRBV30,few,CARKQGPITEAFF
15,TRBV5-4,-,CASSLATQSTDTQYF
18,TRBV15,-,CATSRDGAGAGGSYEQYF
14,TRBV12-3/TRBV12-4,few,CASMRTGEDNIQYF
16,TRBV19,many,CASSIHRTSPGNEQFF
14,TRBV18,few,CASSPRDWDYGYTF
16,TRBV4-3,many,CASSQDGRGSTDTQYF
15,TRBV18,-,CASSPLQGQGETQYF
17,TRBV7-2,few,CASSLVGSLQGGGGYTF
13,TRBV29-1,many,CSVGAGSYNEQFF
14,TRBV20-1,many,CSATPGGRMNTQYF
13,TRBV6-1,-,CASKEGASYEQYF
13,TRBV20-1,-,CSAKGPLQETQYF
15,TRBV20-1,-,CSATTRTGSYNEQFF
13,TRBV6-5,few,CASTRQYNSPLHF
14,TRBV12-3/TRBV12-4,many,CASSFGAQYNEQFF
17,TRBV2,few,CASRPGQGKTSGNTIYF
16,TRBV18,-,CASSPPPSSGADTQYF
15,TRBV6-2/TRBV6-3,many,CASRTSQAGERLQFF
14,TRBV28,-,CASSFWTGYNEQFF
14,TRBV10-3,many,CAISWTKGAETQYF
17,TRBV10-3,few,CAIKSSPGQNSTDTQYF
12,TRBV6-2/TRBV6-3,many,CASAPSAYTQYF